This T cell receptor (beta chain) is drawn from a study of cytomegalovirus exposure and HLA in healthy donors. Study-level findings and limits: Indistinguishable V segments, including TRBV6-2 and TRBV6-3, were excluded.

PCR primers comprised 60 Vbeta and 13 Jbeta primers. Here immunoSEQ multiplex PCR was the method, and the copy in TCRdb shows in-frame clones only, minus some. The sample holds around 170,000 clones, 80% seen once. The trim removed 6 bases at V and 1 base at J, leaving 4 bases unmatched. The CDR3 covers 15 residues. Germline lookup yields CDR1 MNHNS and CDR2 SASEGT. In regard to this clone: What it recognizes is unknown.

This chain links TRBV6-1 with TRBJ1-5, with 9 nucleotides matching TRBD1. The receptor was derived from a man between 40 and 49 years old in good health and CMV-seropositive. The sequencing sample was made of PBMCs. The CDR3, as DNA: TGTGCCAGCAGGGCACAGGGGGCGAGCAATCAGCCCCAGCATTTT. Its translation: CASRAQGASNQPQHF.